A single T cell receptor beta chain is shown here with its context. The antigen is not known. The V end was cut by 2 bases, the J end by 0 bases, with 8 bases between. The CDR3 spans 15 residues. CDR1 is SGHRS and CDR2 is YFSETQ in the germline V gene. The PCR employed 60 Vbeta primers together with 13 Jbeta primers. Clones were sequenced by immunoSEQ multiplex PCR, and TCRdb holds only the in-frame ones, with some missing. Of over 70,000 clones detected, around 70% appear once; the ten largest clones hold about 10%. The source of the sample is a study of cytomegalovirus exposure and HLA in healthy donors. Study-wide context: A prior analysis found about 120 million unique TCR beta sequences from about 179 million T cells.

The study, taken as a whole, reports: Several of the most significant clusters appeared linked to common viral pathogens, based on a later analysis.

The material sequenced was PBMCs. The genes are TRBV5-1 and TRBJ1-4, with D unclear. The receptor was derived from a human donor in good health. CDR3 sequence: CASSFGDSTNEKLFF. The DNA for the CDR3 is TGCGCCAGCAGCTTCGGGGATTCAACTAATGAAAAACTGTTTTTT. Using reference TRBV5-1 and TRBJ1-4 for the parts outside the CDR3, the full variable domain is KAGVTQTPRYLIKTRGQQVTLSCSPISGHRSVSWYQQTPGQGLQFLFEYFSETQRNKGNFPGRFSGRQFSNSRSEMNVSTLELGDSALYLCASSFGDSTNEKLFFGSGTQLSVL.